A single sample is the source of the 23 T cell receptor beta chains below, sequenced in a study of T cell responses to AZD1222 COVID-19 vaccine. Here immunoSEQ multiplex PCR was the method, and the copy in TCRdb shows in-frame clones only, minus some. The table records some 120,000 clones, 80% to 90% of them present only once. The specimen was peripheral blood, collected on day 0 of MenACWY control vaccination. These receptors were taken from an adult in good health.

This chain connects TRBV6-1 to TRBJ1-1; possible D gene TRBD1, 6 bases. Germline-derived CDR1 and CDR2 are MNHNS and SASEGT. Deletions cut 1 base from V and 0 bases from J, with 6 bases between. The CDR3 sequence is 14 residues long. The CDR3: CASSEGDMNTEAFF. The CDR3 bases are TGTGCCAGCAGTGAAGGGGACATGAACACTGAAGCTTTCTTT.

This clone has more than one count but fewer than ten. The rearrangement links TRBV3-1 (or the pseudogene TRBV3-2) to TRBJ2-2; 14 positions match TRBD2. In germline, CDR1 is LGHDT, CDR2 YNNKEL (reference sequence). CDR3 size: 19 residues. Trimming at V came to 2 bases and at J to 3 bases, leaving 8 bases not matched to a gene. The CDR3 nucleotides are TGTGCCAGCAGCCAAATCATCCCGGGACTAGCGGGGGACACCGGGGAGCTGTTTTTT. Its translation: CASSQIIPGLAGDTGELFF.

This clone was recorded only once. The rearrangement links TRBV11-2 to TRBJ1-5; D uncertain. Per the germline V gene, CDR1 is SGHAT and CDR2 is FQNNGV. V was clipped by 1 base and J by 4 bases, with 2 bases between them. The CDR3 is made up of 12 amino acids. CDR3 nucleotide sequence: TGTGCCAGCAGCTTAGGGAATCAGCCCCAGCATTTT. Translating it yields CASSLGNQPQHF.

A few counts support this clone. The rearrangement links TRBV12-3 or TRBV12-4 to TRBJ1-5; no clear D. V shed 1 base and J shed 7 bases, with 8 bases lying between them. The CDR3 is made up of 13 amino acids. The CDR3: CASSLVEKQPQHF. CDR3 nucleotide sequence: TGTGCCAGCAGTTTAGTTGAAAAGCAGCCCCAGCATTTT.

The V and J genes are TRBV11-3 and TRBJ2-7; weak D call: TRBD1 (6 bases). Germline loops: CDR1 SGHNT, CDR2 YENEEA. Trimming stripped 3 bases from V and 6 bases from J, with 12 bases between. The CDR3 extends over 13 amino acids. CDR3 bases: TGTGCCAGCAGCTTGGGGGACATCACCGAGCAGTACTTC. This sequence encodes CASSLGDITEQYF.

This clone was observed a handful of times. The rearrangement links TRBV10-3 to TRBJ1-3; D perhaps matches TRBD1 (5 bases). CDR1 and CDR2 from the germline V gene are ENHRY and SYGVKD. The CDR3 totals 14 residues. Between the trimmed V and J ends, which lost 7 bases and 0 bases, there was a span of 10 bases. CDR3 bases: TGTGCCATCATGACCGACAGCTCTGGAAACACCATATATTTT. Translated: CAIMTDSSGNTIYF.

This clone appeared a few times. This chain joins TRBV6-4 and TRBJ1-4, with TRBD1 as a possible D gene (5 bases). The CDR3 has 14 amino acids. Per the germline V gene, CDR1 is MRHNA and CDR2 is SNTAGT. Trimming cost V 4 bases and J 4 bases, with 10 bases left between them. The CDR3 loop reads CASSARGVNEKLFF. The DNA of the CDR3 is TGTGCCAGCAGTGCTAGGGGAGTTAATGAAAAACTGTTTTTT.

The V and J genes are TRBV7-2 and TRBJ2-7; tentative D call: TRBD1 (6 bases). Germline V lookup: CDR1 SGHTA, CDR2 FQGNSA. Trimming shortened V by 4 bases and J by 3 bases, and 10 bases separated the two germline ends. CDR3 size: 13 residues. The CDR3 DNA is TGTGCCAGCAGCTACCAACAGGGCTACGAGCAGTACTTC. It encodes CASSYQQGYEQYF.

This clone is a singleton in its sample. Germline is not matched at one junction end, which may reflect a read error. J is TRBJ2-1 and V is TRBV14; D is tentatively TRBD1 or TRBD2 (5 bases each). The CDR3 consists of 14 residues. Germline CDR1 reads SGHDN; CDR2 reads FVKESK. The CDR3 loop is CASNQWQGDNEQFF. The CDR3 DNA reads TGTGCCAGCAACCAATGGCAGGGAGACAATGAGCAGTTCTTC.

The chain uses TRBV7-2 and TRBJ1-2; 9 positions agree with TRBD1. CDR3 length: 16 amino acids. The germline gives CDR1 SGHTA, CDR2 FQGNSA. V gave up 2 bases and J gave up 8 bases; unmatched junction bases: 12. CDR3 coding DNA: TGTGCCAGCAGCTTAAAAGTCTCGGGACAGGGTGGGGGCTACACCTTC. This codes for CASSLKVSGQGGGYTF.

This clone was seen once. The chain has TRBV2 and TRBJ2-7; 9 bases fit TRBD1. The germline V gene encodes CDR1 SNHLY and CDR2 FYNNEI. J gave up 5 bases and V 5 bases, and 7 bases lay outside the gene matches. The length of the CDR3 is 14 residues. The CDR3 region is CASSYGTGYNEQYF. For the CDR3, the DNA is TGTGCCAGCAGTTACGGGACAGGGTATAACGAGCAGTACTTC. Based on the CDR3 plus reference TRBV2 and TRBJ2-7, the full variable domain is EPEVTQTPSHQVTQMGQEVILRCVPISNHLYFYWYRQILGQKVEFLVSFYNNEISEKSEIFDDQFSVERPDGSNFTLKIRSTKLEDSAMYFCASSYGTGYNEQYFGPGTRLTVT.

The rearrangement uses TRBV6-5 and TRBJ1-1; D possibly corresponds to TRBD1 (6 bases). Looked up from germline, CDR1 is MNHEY and CDR2 is SVGAGI. The CDR3 is 13 amino acids. V gave up 10 bases and J gave up 4 bases, with 16 bases separating them. CDR3 protein: CAILDDRRTEAFF. The CDR3 DNA reads as TGTGCCATCCTGGACGACAGGCGCACTGAAGCTTTCTTT.

The chain recombines TRBV24-1 with TRBJ1-2; 7 bases align to TRBD1. The CDR3 is made up of 13 amino acids. Germline V lookup: CDR1 KGHDR, CDR2 SFDVKD. The V gene end was trimmed by 4 bases and the J gene end by 8 bases; junction bases not matched to a gene: 6. CDR3: CATSERQGLGYTF. Here the CDR3 DNA reads TGTGCCACCAGTGAAAGACAGGGATTGGGCTACACCTTC.

This clone showed up many times. The chain is built from TRBV7-9 and TRBJ1-2; the D is unclear. The germline CDR1 and CDR2 sequences are SEHNR and FQNEAQ (reference sequence). The V and J ends lost 5 bases and 9 bases respectively, with 22 bases between them. The CDR3 is 15 residues long. The CDR3 nucleotides read TGTGCCAGCAGCCGTATGGACGGCCGCAGTTCGAGCTACACCTTC. Translating it yields CASSRMDGRSSSYTF.

The V gene is TRBV9, the J gene TRBJ2-5; 7 nucleotides agree with TRBD2. Germline lookup yields CDR1 SGDLS and CDR2 YYNGEE. V lost 0 bases to trimming and J lost 4 bases; unmatched junction nucleotides: 3. This CDR3 is built from 14 residues. The CDR3 region has the DNA TGTGCCAGCAGCGTAGAAGGGAGGGGAGAGACCCAGTACTTC. Its translation is CASSVEGRGETQYF.

This clone was seen just once. At the DNA level, this CDR3 is encoded by other sequences in the same sample as well. The CDR3 bases are TGTGCCAGCAGCTTCAGTGAGAATTCACCCCTCCACTTT. This gives the protein CASSFSENSPLHF. The rearrangement uses TRBV5-6 and TRBJ1-6, with D uncertain. V dropped 2 bases and J dropped 7 bases, with 7 bases sitting between them. CDR1 is SGHDT, CDR2 YYEEEE, per germline. The CDR3 extends over 13 amino acids.

This chain joins TRBV10-2 and TRBJ1-2; the D gene is possibly TRBD1 (6 bases). This CDR3 has 16 residues. Germline V gene data show CDR1 as WSHSY and CDR2 as SAAADI. V lost 3 bases and J 4 bases, leaving 18 bases between the germline ends. CDR3 amino acids: CASSDGWTGGTYGYTF. CDR3 sequence (DNA): TGCGCCAGCAGTGATGGTTGGACGGGGGGCACCTATGGCTACACCTTC.

The rearrangement uses TRBV18 and TRBJ2-7; 11 bases line up with TRBD1. Germline CDR1 KGHSH, CDR2 LQKENI. This CDR3 contains 15 residues. The V segment lost 1 base and the J segment 6 bases; nucleotides outside the gene matches: 5. The CDR3 DNA follows: TGTGCCAGCTCACCACTCGGACAGGGGGCTGGCGAGCAGTACTTC. Its protein product is CASSPLGQGAGEQYF.

J is TRBJ1-2 and V is TRBV6-1; D unclear. Trimming shortened V by 2 bases and J by 2 bases, and 6 bases separated the two germline ends. Germline assignment: CDR1 MNHNS and CDR2 SASEGT. The CDR3 runs to 13 residues. In DNA form, the CDR3 reads TGTGCCAGCAGTGAAACAACAAACTATGGCTACACCTTC. This translates into CASSETTNYGYTF.

The chain joins TRBV15 to TRBJ2-1; no definite D call. Trimming pared 5 bases from V and 2 bases from J, leaving 10 bases between. Germline-derived CDR1 and CDR2 are LNHNV and YYDKDF (reference sequence). The length of the CDR3 is 14 residues. CDR3 region: CATSDWGTYNEQFF. CDR3 in DNA: TGTGCCACCAGCGACTGGGGAACCTACAATGAGCAGTTCTTC.

The V call is TRBV15, the J call TRBJ1-3, with unresolved D. CDR1 is LNHNV and CDR2 is YYDKDF in the germline V gene (reference sequence). The V end was cut by 1 base, the J end by 4 bases, with 11 bases between. The CDR3 sequence is 15 residues long. The CDR3 DNA is TGTGCCACCAGCAGAGGGCAGGTGAAAGGAAACACCATATATTTT. Its protein product is CATSRGQVKGNTIYF.

The genes are TRBV5-4 and TRBJ1-2; 9 bases agree with TRBD1. This CDR3 region has 13 residues. Germline values: CDR1 SGHNT, CDR2 YYREEE (reference sequence). V trimming: 3 bases; J trimming: 14 bases; junction bases outside the gene matches: 11. The CDR3 protein is CASSSPGQGKGTF. DNA for the CDR3: TGTGCCAGCAGCTCACCGGGACAGGGTAAAGGTACCTTC. Based on the CDR3 plus reference TRBV5-4 and TRBJ1-2, the full variable domain is ETGVTQSPTHLIKTRGQQVTLRCSSQSGHNTVSWYQQALGQGPQFIFQYYREEENGRGNFPPRFSGLQFPNYSSELNVNALELDDSALYLCASSSPGQGKGTFGSGTRLTVV.

The CDR3 here is CASSLPGTGTNYGYTF. CDR3 coding DNA: TGTGCCAGCAGTTTACCCGGGACAGGTACTAACTATGGCTACACCTTC. This chain links TRBV28 with TRBJ1-2; the match to TRBD1 covers 8 bases. The germline V gene encodes CDR1 MDHEN and CDR2 SYDVKM. V gave up 2 bases and J gave up 0 bases; unmatched junction bases: 5. The CDR3 is 16 residues long.